The TCR beta chain under discussion was sequenced for a study of blood T cell repertoires in COVID-19. About the research overall: Acute-phase and convalescent COVID-19 samples originated in the United States, Italy and Spain. Sources were T cells, B-cell-depleted T cells, or PBMCs; the material itself was cDNA or gDNA.

V dropped 5 bases and J dropped 4 bases, with 16 bases sitting between them. The CDR3 runs 15 residues. The germline CDR1 and CDR2 sequences are SGHTA and FQGTGA. Libraries were prepared by immunoSEQ multiplex PCR; TCRdb keeps only in-frame clonotypes and omits some of them. The table includes about 100,000 clones, 91% detected once. Sequenced: peripheral blood. This TCR derives from a human donor with active COVID-19. The donor label of this sample is uncertain. The chain joins TRBV7-3 to TRBJ2-3; D gene uncertain. The chain's CDR3 is CASSPPPGLPDTQYF. The CDR3 region has the DNA TGTGCCAGCAGCCCCCCGCCCGGGTTGCCAGATACGCAGTATTTT.